Below are 20 T cell receptor beta chains sequenced from a single sample in a study of blood T cell repertoires in COVID-19. Assay: immunoSEQ multiplex PCR; the TCRdb copy retains only in-frame clones and omits some. Counted here are some 110,000 clones, roughly 88% occurring once; the ten biggest clones make up around 0.77%. The specimen was peripheral blood. The receptors originated from a woman in her 70s with acute or convalescent COVID-19.

The chain couples TRBV28 to TRBJ1-2; 9 bases agree with TRBD1. Unmatched junction bases numbered 6, after V lost 2 bases and J lost 8 bases. CDR1 MDHEN and CDR2 SYDVKM come from the germline V gene. There are 14 residues in the CDR3. The DNA for the CDR3 is TGTGCCAGCAGTTTAGGGACAGGGATCGGCGGCTACACCTTC. This gives the protein CASSLGTGIGGYTF.

Comment on this clone: Other DNA sequences in this specimen translate into the identical CDR3. CDR3 in DNA: TGTGCCAGCAGCCCGCGGACTAGCGGGGCGTACGAGCAGTACTTC. Protein: CASSPRTSGAYEQYF. The genes are TRBV11-2 and TRBJ2-7, with 12 bases identical to TRBD2. The ends lost 5 bases at V and 4 bases at J; junction bases unmatched: 6. Germline CDR1 SGHAT, CDR2 FQNNGV. The CDR3 extends over 15 amino acids.

The gene calls are TRBV3-1 (or the pseudogene TRBV3-2) and TRBJ2-4; D gene uncertain. This CDR3 spans 16 amino acids. Germline-derived CDR1 and CDR2 are LGHDT and YNNKEL (reference sequence). Between the trimmed V and J ends, which lost 1 base and 4 bases, there was a span of 14 bases. Here the CDR3 reads CASSQGSGVLKNIQYF. Here the CDR3 DNA reads TGTGCCAGCAGCCAAGGGTCAGGTGTTTTAAAAAACATTCAGTACTTC.

The chain uses TRBV2 and TRBJ2-7; 12 bases line up with TRBD2. The CDR3 spans 14 residues. Germline V lookup: CDR1 SNHLY, CDR2 FYNNEI. V was clipped by 5 bases and J by 6 bases; unmatched bases: 5. The DNA for the CDR3 is TGTGCCAGCAGTCCTCTAGCGGGAGGGATCGAGCAGTACTTC. This translates into CASSPLAGGIEQYF. The variable domain in full, with the rest retrieved from reference TRBV2 and TRBJ2-7, is EPEVTQTPSHQVTQMGQEVILRCVPISNHLYFYWYRQILGQKVEFLVSFYNNEISEKSEIFDDQFSVERPDGSNFTLKIRSTKLEDSAMYFCASSPLAGGIEQYFGPGTRLTVT.

This clone showed up just once. The chain uses TRBV5-1 and TRBJ1-1, with 8 positions matching TRBD1. The CDR3 loop spans 16 amino acids. J was trimmed by 2 bases and V by 4 bases; bases with no gene match: 10. CDR1 SGHRS and CDR2 YFSETQ come from the germline V gene. The CDR3 bases are TGCGCCAGCAGCGACGGGACAGGCCCTTTCAACACTGAAGCTTTCTTT. Residues: CASSDGTGPFNTEAFF.

The sample holds a few counts of this clone. The sample holds other DNA sequences that translate to the same CDR3. V is TRBV6-5 and J is TRBJ2-7, with TRBD1 matching 9 bases. The CDR3 sequence is 14 residues long. V shed 5 bases and J 4 bases; nucleotides not matched to a gene: 6. Germline V gene data show CDR1 as MNHEY and CDR2 as SVGAGI. The CDR3 here is CASSPGTGKYEQYF. The CDR3 DNA reads as TGTGCCAGCAGTCCCGGGACAGGGAAATACGAGCAGTACTTC.

CDR3 DNA sequence: TGTGCCAGCTCACCGGTTGGGACAGCTAGCACAGATACGCAGTATTTT. Encoded protein: CASSPVGTASTDTQYF. This chain uses TRBV18 with TRBJ2-3, with TRBD1 matching 7 bases. V dropped 3 bases and J dropped 0; count of bases not matched to a gene: 6. The CDR3 covers 16 residues. Germline CDR1 KGHSH, CDR2 LQKENI.

This chain connects TRBV5-1 to TRBJ2-2; 10 nucleotides align to TRBD1. This CDR3 is 14 amino acids long. Germline loops: CDR1 SGHRS, CDR2 YFSETQ. Trimming cost V 6 bases and J 5 bases; bases outside gene matches: 4. The chain's CDR3 is CASNQGQGTGELFF. The CDR3 nucleotides read TGCGCCAGCAACCAGGGACAGGGGACCGGGGAGCTGTTTTTT. Drawing the rest from reference TRBV5-1 and TRBJ2-2, the complete variable domain is KAGVTQTPRYLIKTRGQQVTLSCSPISGHRSVSWYQQTPGQGLQFLFEYFSETQRNKGNFPGRFSGRQFSNSRSEMNVSTLELGDSALYLCASNQGQGTGELFFGEGSRLTVL.

The J gene is TRBJ2-4, the V gene TRBV6-4; 9 bases align to TRBD1. CDR1 and CDR2 from the germline V gene are MRHNA and SNTAGT. V lost 3 bases to trimming and J lost 6 bases; unmatched junction nucleotides: 0. CDR3 length: 13 amino acids. The CDR3 DNA sequence: TGTGCCAGCAGTGAGGGACAGGGAAACATTCAGTACTTC. Translating gives CASSEGQGNIQYF.

The rearrangement uses TRBV4-1 and TRBJ2-1, with 8 positions matching TRBD1. There are 16 residues in the CDR3. Trimming cost V 4 bases and J 3 bases; bases outside gene matches: 8. Germline loops: CDR1 MGHRA, CDR2 YSYEKL. CDR3: CASSRESGQGYNEQFF. CDR3 coding DNA: TGCGCCAGCAGCCGAGAGAGCGGACAGGGCTACAATGAGCAGTTCTTC.

The chain carries TRBV19 and TRBJ2-5; TRBD1 agrees at 7 bases. CDR3 length: 14 residues. V was clipped by 3 bases and J by 9 bases; unmatched bases: 10. Germline V gene data show CDR1 as LNHDA and CDR2 as SQIVND (reference sequence). The chain's CDR3 is CASSIRDSLPAQYF. The CDR3 DNA reads as TGTGCCAGTAGTATCCGGGACAGCCTTCCGGCCCAGTACTTC.

This chain connects TRBV5-1 to TRBJ1-1; 9 nucleotides agree with TRBD1. Germline CDR1 SGHRS, CDR2 YFSETQ. CDR3 length: 17 residues. After removal of 0 bases from V and 1 base from J, the junction contained 7 bases not matched to a gene. This chain's CDR3 is CASSLAAGQGKNTEAFF. The CDR3 region has the DNA TGCGCCAGCAGCTTGGCGGCCGGACAGGGGAAGAACACTGAAGCTTTCTTT.

This clone came up once. The rearrangement links TRBV7-2 to TRBJ1-1, with TRBD1 matching over 7 bases. V was clipped by 0 bases and J by 7 bases; unmatched bases: 5. Germline CDR1 is SGHTA and CDR2 is FQGNSA. This CDR3 has 14 residues. CDR3 protein: CASSLAPQGVEAFF. In nucleotides, the CDR3 is TGTGCCAGCAGCTTAGCGCCTCAGGGGGTTGAAGCTTTCTTT.

The V call is TRBV5-4, the J call TRBJ2-7; 11 positions agree with TRBD1. The CDR3 totals 16 residues. The germline CDR1 and CDR2 sequences are SGHNT and YYREEE (reference sequence). Losses at the gene ends were 4 bases for V and 3 bases for J; bases not matched to a gene: 9. CDR3 in DNA: TGTGCCAGCAGCGCGGAACCCGGGACAGGGGGCTACGAGCAGTACTTC. Its translation: CASSAEPGTGGYEQYF.

This clone was detected only a few times. The rearrangement joins TRBV28 to TRBJ1-2, with D maybe TRBD1 (5 bases). Trimming removed 3 bases from V and 4 bases from J, with 12 bases in between. Germline values: CDR1 MDHEN, CDR2 SYDVKM. The length of the CDR3 is 14 residues. The CDR3 nucleotides read TGTGCCAGCAGTTTGTCCAGGGTAACCTATGGCTACACCTTC. Encoded protein: CASSLSRVTYGYTF.

This clone was picked up one time. The chain has TRBV30 and TRBJ2-7; possible D gene TRBD1, 6 bases. In germline, CDR1 is GTSNPN, CDR2 SVGIG (reference sequence). The V gene lost 1 base and the J gene lost 9 bases, with 13 bases spanning the gap. CDR3 length: 12 amino acids. CDR3 region: CAWSDPTGTQYF. The CDR3 DNA sequence: TGTGCCTGGAGTGACCCGACAGGCACGCAGTACTTC.

The rearrangement joins TRBV5-1 to TRBJ1-1, with no clear D. Per the germline V gene, CDR1 is SGHRS and CDR2 is YFSETQ. The CDR3 length is 15 residues. V was pared by 0 bases and J by 1 base, with 10 bases between. CDR3 bases: TGCGCCAGCAGCTTGGCCTGGCCCCAGAACACTGAAGCTTTCTTT. Protein: CASSLAWPQNTEAFF.

This clone has only a few counts. This sequence joins TRBV2 and TRBJ2-7, with 8 bases lining up with TRBD2. The CDR3 spans 15 residues. The V gene end was trimmed by 5 bases and the J gene end by 6 bases; junction bases not matched to a gene: 12. The germline V gene has CDR1 SNHLY and CDR2 FYNNEI. The CDR3: CASSPLGTSDLEQYF. The CDR3 DNA reads as TGTGCCAGCAGTCCCTTGGGGACTAGTGACCTCGAGCAGTACTTC.

The chain combines TRBV28 with TRBJ1-6; D is perhaps TRBD1 (5 bases). The length of the CDR3 is 16 residues. Germline V gene lookup returns CDR1 MDHEN and CDR2 SYDVKM. With 2 bases removed from V and 6 bases from J, the gap between germline ends came to 14 bases. CDR3: CASSLGGTWGNSPLHF. In DNA form, the CDR3 reads TGTGCCAGCAGTTTAGGGGGGACCTGGGGTAATTCACCCCTCCACTTT.

This chain links TRBV3-1 (or the pseudogene TRBV3-2) with TRBJ2-7, with TRBD2 matching 15 bases. The CDR3 is 15 residues long. Germline CDR1 reads LGHDT; CDR2 reads YNNKEL (reference sequence). Losses at the gene ends were 1 base for V and 6 bases for J; bases not matched to a gene: 1. The CDR3 DNA follows: TGTGCCAGCAGCCAAGCGGGACTAGCGGGAGGCGAGCAGTACTTC. It specifies CASSQAGLAGGEQYF.